Listed below are T cell receptor beta chains from one sample, sequenced in a study of monozygotic twins with inflammatory bowel disease. TCRdb processed the 5' RACE reads again and assigns one entry to each CDR3 protein, with no DNA. Here the sample table reports some 99,000 distinct CDR3 sequences. The sample consisted of blood. The receptors were sampled from a human donor with ulcerative colitis or Crohn's disease, or a healthy co-twin of an affected twin (not recorded which). CDR3s include the opening cysteine and the closing phenylalanine or tryptophan.

TRBJ2-2 TRBV7-6 15 CASSLSRVGTGELFF
TRBJ2-5 TRBV7-7 18 CASSLGVSGDRGLETQYF
TRBJ1-5 TRBV15 13 CATSRDRGQPQHF
TRBJ2-3 TRBV20-1 18 CSASGQKPGGTYTDTQYF
TRBJ2-3 TRBV12-3/TRBV12-4 15 CASRRLAGSTDTQYF
TRBJ2-3 TRBV20-1 14 CSARGLLSTDTQYF
TRBJ2-3 TRBV14 16 CASSSAWGSSTDTQYF
TRBJ1-5 TRBV2 15 CASTPRTASNQPQHF
TRBJ1-4 TRBV5-1 12 CASSLAGEKLFF
TRBJ1-1 TRBV12-3/TRBV12-4 15 CASSYRTGLNTEAFF
TRBJ2-5 TRBV19 15 CASSIDPSGGKTQYF
TRBJ2-2 TRBV11-1 17 CASSVDRDRPRIGELFF
TRBJ2-3 TRBV11-2 16 CASSSYRDISTDTQYF
TRBJ2-1 TRBV20-1 16 CSALTFRGDSYNEQFF
TRBJ2-3 TRBV6-2/TRBV6-3 17 CASSYRGTDFPPDTQYF
TRBJ2-7 TRBV10-3 17 CAISEATLEGGGYEQYF
TRBJ2-5 TRBV4-3 14 CASSQDSSTETQYF
TRBJ2-1 TRBV20-1 15 CSALTQTGDPFEQFF
TRBJ2-1 TRBV5-5 15 CASSSQGLKFDEQFF
TRBJ2-5 TRBV7-2 13 CASSLPSKETQYF
TRBJ2-1 TRBV10-3 17 CAISDRLTSGGTNEQFF
TRBJ1-1 TRBV20-1 17 CSARDPGGSRGDTEAFF
TRBJ2-5 TRBV5-1 15 CASSLDSGTQETQYF
TRBJ2-7 TRBV28 16 CASSPRDRAISYEQYF
TRBJ1-3 TRBV20-1 15 CSAPISGTHSNTIYF
TRBJ1-3 TRBV7-2 15 CASSLETGSGNTIYF
TRBJ2-3 TRBV7-8 18 CASSLALGLAGNTDTQYF